The rows below give T cell receptor beta chains drawn from one sample of a study of CD8 T cells in ankylosing spondylitis. TCRdb fed the 5' RACE reads into MiXCR, producing one record per CDR3 protein. The sample contains about 230,000 distinct CDR3 sequences, roughly 8.2% of which appear only once. The sample was blood, either unsorted or a sorted T cell fraction (not recorded which). These receptors were taken from a female donor with ankylosing spondylitis or in good health (not recorded which). Each CDR3 is given with its conserved first and last residue. The D gene is left open where the match is weak. Rows give clone size only sometimes, using once, few, many, or a class for an expanded clone.

D	size	J	V	DNA	CDR3
.	many	TRBJ2-1	TRBV12-5	TGTGCTAGTGGTTTGTGGCTGGAGCAGTTCTTC	CASGLWLEQFF
.	many	TRBJ2-3	TRBV25-1	TGTGCCAGCAGTGATCTCTTTCCGGGAGATACGCAGTATTTT	CASSDLFPGDTQYF
TRBD2	many	TRBJ2-7	TRBV15	TGTGCCACCAGTGTAGCTAGCGGGGGCCCGTACGAGCAGTACTTC	CATSVASGGPYEQYF
.	many	TRBJ2-7	TRBV6-2/TRBV6-3	TGTGCCAGCAGTAGGATCGGCGAGCAGTACTTC	CASSRIGEQYF
TRBD2	.	TRBJ2-1	TRBV7-2	TGTGCCAGCAGCTTTACGAGGGGTAGCGGGGGTTACAATGAGCAGTTCTTC	CASSFTRGSGGYNEQFF
TRBD2	.	TRBJ2-1	TRBV3-1	TGTGCCAGCAGCCTATCTAGCGGGAGTGGGAATGAGCAGTTCTTC	CASSLSSGSGNEQFF
.	many	TRBJ1-1	TRBV5-1	TGCGCCAGCAGGTGGACAGCGAACACTGAAGCTTTCTTT	CASRWTANTEAFF
.	many	TRBJ2-6	TRBV15	TGTGCCACCAGCAGAGCAGGGACTGGGGCCAACGTCCTGACTTTC	CATSRAGTGANVLTF
TRBD2	many	TRBJ2-1	TRBV7-8	TGTGCCAGCAGCTTGGTGGGAGGGCCCAGTGAGCAGTTCTTC	CASSLVGGPSEQFF
.	many	TRBJ1-1	TRBV12-3/TRBV12-4	TGTGCCAGCAGTTTAGGGACCACTGAAGCTTTCTTT	CASSLGTTEAFF
TRBD1	few	TRBJ2-7	TRBV7-2	TGTGCCAGCAGCTTAATGGGACAGGCGTACTACGAGCAGTACTTC	CASSLMGQAYYEQYF
.	many	TRBJ2-7	TRBV7-2	TGTGCCAGCACCCAAGGAGTCGGTTACGAGCAGTACTTC	CASTQGVGYEQYF
.	few	TRBJ2-3	TRBV24-1	TGTGCCACCAGCCCTGGTGGGGATCTGGTCACAGATACGCAGTATTTT	CATSPGGDLVTDTQYF
.	many	TRBJ2-5	TRBV6-1	TGTGCCAGCAGTGAACTCTACCGAGAGACCCAGTACTTC	CASSELYRETQYF
.	many	TRBJ2-2	TRBV6-6	TGTGCCAGCAGTCCCCTGTCGGGTCGCCCGAACACCGGGGAGCTGTTTTTT	CASSPLSGRPNTGELFF
.	many	TRBJ2-5	TRBV4-3	TGCGCCAGCAGTCCCGACAGGTTAGGGCAAGAGACCCAGTACTTC	CASSPDRLGQETQYF
.	many	TRBJ1-1	TRBV5-1	TGCGCCAGCAGCTCCGGGTTCGCTCCTGAAGCTTTCTTT	CASSSGFAPEAFF
TRBD1	many	TRBJ1-6	TRBV19	TGTGCCAGTACCTCGACAGGGCCCACCTCACCCCTCCACTTT	CASTSTGPTSPLHF
.	.	TRBJ2-3	TRBV11-2	TGTGCCAGCAGCCCTTTCCCACCTGATGCTTTTACAGATACGCAGTATTTT	CASSPFPPDAFTDTQYF
TRBD2	medium-sized	TRBJ2-7	TRBV29-1	TGCAGCGTTGTTGCGGGAGGGAATGAGCAGTACTTC	CSVVAGGNEQYF
TRBD1	many	TRBJ2-7	TRBV10-3	TGTGCCTCTCTCCGGGACAGGGGCCACGAGCAGTACTTC	CASLRDRGHEQYF
TRBD1	many	TRBJ2-1	TRBV6-1	TGTGCCAGCAGTCCGGACAGGTACAATGAGCAGTTCTTC	CASSPDRYNEQFF
.	few	TRBJ2-7	TRBV27	TGTGCCAGCAGTTCCTACCCCTCCTACGAGCAGTACTTC	CASSSYPSYEQYF
.	many	TRBJ2-7	TRBV20-1	TGCAGTGCTAGCAAACCGGGACAAGGCTACGAGCAGTACTTC	CSASKPGQGYEQYF
.	many	TRBJ1-3	TRBV9	TGTGCCAGCAGCGTAGACCCAGGCTCTGGAAACACCATATATTTT	CASSVDPGSGNTIYF
.	many	TRBJ2-1	TRBV4-1	TGCGCCAGCAGCCAAGATCAAGGGTATGAGCAGTTCTTC	CASSQDQGYEQFF
.	few	TRBJ2-7	TRBV7-2	TGTGCCAGCAGCTTACGCACCGCCTACGAGCAGTACTTC	CASSLRTAYEQYF
TRBD2	many	TRBJ2-1	TRBV11-2	TGTGCCAGCAGCGGTAGCGGGAGGGCAGGCGATGAGCAGTTCTTC	CASSGSGRAGDEQFF
.	.	TRBJ2-3	TRBV29-1	TGCAGCGTTGCCGCTCAGGGAACTAATACGCAGTATTTT	CSVAAQGTNTQYF
.	.	TRBJ2-3	TRBV7-6	TGTGCCAGCAGCTCCATCCCCGGGGCAGGGGAAGAGAATACGCAGTATTTT	CASSSIPGAGEENTQYF
.	many	TRBJ2-5	TRBV6-5	TGTGCCAGCAGTTCCTACCTTAGGCGCCTGGAGGCCAAACCCCAAGAGACCCAGTACTTC	CASSSYLRRLEAKPQETQYF
.	many	TRBJ2-4	TRBV20-1	TGCAGTGCTAGAGAGGGTTCTGCCAAAAACATTCAGTACTTC	CSAREGSAKNIQYF
TRBD2	many	TRBJ2-1	TRBV7-6	TGTGCCAGCAGCTTAGCTAGCGGGAGTAATGATGAGCAGTTCTTC	CASSLASGSNDEQFF